This TCR beta chain was captured in a study of CD8+CD57+ T cells in acquired aplastic anemia. Study-level background: The study obtained an average of around 3.4 ug of DNA from sorted CD4+ and CD8+ cells. General observations from the study: Patients and controls were not found to differ significantly in CD8+ Simpson's diversity.

Remarks on this clonotype: Antigen unknown.

In patients chosen for sequencing, flow cytometry had shown CD8+CD57+ cell expansion. Patients, without exception, had severe acquired aplastic anemia. Prior therapy had not been administered to any patient at the time of blood sampling. The V gene lost 0 bases and the J gene lost 6 bases, with 9 bases spanning the gap. Germline V CDR1 and CDR2: WNHNN, SYGVQD (reference sequence). The CDR3 sequence is 14 residues long. For CDR3 and TCR beta VDJ profiling, genomic DNA was the template used. Each CDR3 protein gets one entry after TCRdb re-called the reads with MiXCR. The data show 200,000 to 250,000 distinct CDR3 sequences, less than 60% seen once.

The genes are TRBV10-1 and TRBJ1-5, with D possibly being TRBD1 (5 bases). The receptor was derived from a human donor with aplastic anemia. Sequencing used sorted CD4+, CD8+, or CD8+CD57+ T cells (not recorded which) from PBMCs. The CDR3 region has the DNA TGCGCCAGCAGTGAGTCGACGGGGGTTCAGCCCCAGCATTTT. It yields the protein CASSESTGVQPQHF.